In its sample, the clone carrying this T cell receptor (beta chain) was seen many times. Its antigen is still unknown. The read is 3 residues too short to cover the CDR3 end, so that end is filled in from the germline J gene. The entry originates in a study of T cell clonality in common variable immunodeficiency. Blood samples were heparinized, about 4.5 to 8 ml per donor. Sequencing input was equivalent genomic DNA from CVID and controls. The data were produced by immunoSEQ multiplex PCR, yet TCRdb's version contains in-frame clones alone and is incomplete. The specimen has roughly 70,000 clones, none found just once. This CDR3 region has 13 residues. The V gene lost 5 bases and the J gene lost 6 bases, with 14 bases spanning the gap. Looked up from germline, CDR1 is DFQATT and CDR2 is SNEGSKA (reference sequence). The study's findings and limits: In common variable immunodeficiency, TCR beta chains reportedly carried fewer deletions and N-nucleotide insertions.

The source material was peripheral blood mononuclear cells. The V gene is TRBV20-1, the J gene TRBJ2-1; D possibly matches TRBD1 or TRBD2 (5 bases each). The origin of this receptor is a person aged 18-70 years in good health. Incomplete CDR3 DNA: TGCAGTGCTGATCCAGGGAGTACCAATGAG. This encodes CSADPGSTNE. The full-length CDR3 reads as CSADPGSTNEQFF.